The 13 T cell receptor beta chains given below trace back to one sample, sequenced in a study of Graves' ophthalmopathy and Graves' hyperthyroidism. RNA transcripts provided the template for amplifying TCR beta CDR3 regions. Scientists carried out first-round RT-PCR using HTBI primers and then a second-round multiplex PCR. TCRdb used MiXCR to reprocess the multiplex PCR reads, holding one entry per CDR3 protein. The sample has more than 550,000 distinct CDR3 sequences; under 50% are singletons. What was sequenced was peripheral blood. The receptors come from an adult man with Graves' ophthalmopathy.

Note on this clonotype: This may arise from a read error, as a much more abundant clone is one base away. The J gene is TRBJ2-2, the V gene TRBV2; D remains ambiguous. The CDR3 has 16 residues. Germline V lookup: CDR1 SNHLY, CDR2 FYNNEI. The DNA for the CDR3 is TGTACCAGCACCCCTACACGGGTGGGGAACACCGGGGAGCTGTTTTTT. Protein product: CTSTPTRVGNTGELFF.

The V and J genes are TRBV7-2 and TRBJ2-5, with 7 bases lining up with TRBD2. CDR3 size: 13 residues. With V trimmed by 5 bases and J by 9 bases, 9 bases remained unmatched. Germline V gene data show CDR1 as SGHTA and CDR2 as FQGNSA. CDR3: CASSAYLGGAQYF. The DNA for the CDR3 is TGTGCCAGCAGCGCCTACCTGGGGGGGGCCCAGTACTTC.

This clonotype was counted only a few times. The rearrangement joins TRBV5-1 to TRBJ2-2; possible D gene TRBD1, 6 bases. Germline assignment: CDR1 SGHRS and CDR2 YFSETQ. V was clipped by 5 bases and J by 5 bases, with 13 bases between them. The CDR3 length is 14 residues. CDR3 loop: CASRSQGPTGELFF. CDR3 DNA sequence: TGCGCCAGCAGATCACAGGGACCAACCGGGGAGCTGTTTTTT.

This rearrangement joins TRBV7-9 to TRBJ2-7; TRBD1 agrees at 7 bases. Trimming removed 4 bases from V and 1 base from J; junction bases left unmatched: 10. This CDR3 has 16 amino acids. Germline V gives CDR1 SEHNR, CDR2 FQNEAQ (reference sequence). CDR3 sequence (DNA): TGTGCCAGCAGCTCGTCAGGGGGTACTGTTTCCTACGAGCAGTACTTC. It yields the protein CASSSSGGTVSYEQYF.

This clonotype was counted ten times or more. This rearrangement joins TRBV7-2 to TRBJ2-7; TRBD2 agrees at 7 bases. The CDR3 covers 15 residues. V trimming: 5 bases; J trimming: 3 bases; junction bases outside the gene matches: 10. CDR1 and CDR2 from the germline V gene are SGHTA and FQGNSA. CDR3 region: CASSRAEGGFYEQYF. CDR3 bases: TGTGCCAGCAGCAGAGCGGAGGGAGGGTTCTACGAGCAGTACTTC.

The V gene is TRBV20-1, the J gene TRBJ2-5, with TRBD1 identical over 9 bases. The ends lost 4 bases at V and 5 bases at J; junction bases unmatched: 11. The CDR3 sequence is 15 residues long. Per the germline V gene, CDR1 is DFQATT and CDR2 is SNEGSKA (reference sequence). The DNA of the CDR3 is TGCAGTGCTATAATAAAACAGGGGGCGCGGGAGACCCAGTACTTC. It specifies CSAIIKQGARETQYF.

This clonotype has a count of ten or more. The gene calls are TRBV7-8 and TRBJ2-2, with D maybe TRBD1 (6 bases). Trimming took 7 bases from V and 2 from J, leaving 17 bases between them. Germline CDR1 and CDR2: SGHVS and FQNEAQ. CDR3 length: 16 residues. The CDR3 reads CASTPRSRGNTGELFF. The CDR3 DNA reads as TGTGCCAGCACCCCCAGGAGCAGGGGAAACACCGGGGAGCTGTTTTTT.

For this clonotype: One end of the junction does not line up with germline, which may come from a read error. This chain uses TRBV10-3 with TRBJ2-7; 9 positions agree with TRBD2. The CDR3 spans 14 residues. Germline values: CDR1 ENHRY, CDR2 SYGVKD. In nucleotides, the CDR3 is TGTGCCAGCAGTGGGCTAGCGGGACGTTCCGAGCAGTACTTC. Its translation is CASSGLAGRSEQYF.

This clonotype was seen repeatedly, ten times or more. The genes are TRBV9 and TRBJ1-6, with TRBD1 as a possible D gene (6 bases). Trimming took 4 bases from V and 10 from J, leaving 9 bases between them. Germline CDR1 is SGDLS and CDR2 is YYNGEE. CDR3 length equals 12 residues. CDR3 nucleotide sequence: TGTGCCAGCAGCCATGGGGGCTCACCCCTCCACTTT. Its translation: CASSHGGSPLHF.

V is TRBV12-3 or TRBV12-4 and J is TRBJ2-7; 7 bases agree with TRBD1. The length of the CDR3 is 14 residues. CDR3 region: CASGWTGQTYEQYF. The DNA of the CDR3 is TGTGCTAGTGGTTGGACAGGCCAGACCTACGAGCAGTACTTC.

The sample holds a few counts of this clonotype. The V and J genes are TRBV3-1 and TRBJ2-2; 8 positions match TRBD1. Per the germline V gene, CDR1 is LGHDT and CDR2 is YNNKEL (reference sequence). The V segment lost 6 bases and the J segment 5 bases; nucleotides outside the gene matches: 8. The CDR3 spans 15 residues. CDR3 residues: CASSSDRARTGELFF. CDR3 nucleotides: TGTGCCAGCAGTTCGGACAGGGCGAGGACCGGGGAGCTGTTTTTT. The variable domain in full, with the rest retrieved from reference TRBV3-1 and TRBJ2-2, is DTAVSQTPKYLVTQMGNDKSIKCEQNLGHDTMYWYKQDSKKFLKIMFSYNNKELIINETVPNRFSPKSPDKAHLNLHINSLELGDSAVYFCASSSDRARTGELFFGEGSRLTVL.

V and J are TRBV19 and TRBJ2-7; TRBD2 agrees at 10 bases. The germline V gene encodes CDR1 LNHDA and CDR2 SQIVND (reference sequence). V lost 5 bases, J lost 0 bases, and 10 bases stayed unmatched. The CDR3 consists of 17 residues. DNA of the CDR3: TGTGCCAGTAGTCCCCGTAGCGGGAGGTCCCGCTCCTACGAGCAGTACTTC. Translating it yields CASSPRSGRSRSYEQYF.

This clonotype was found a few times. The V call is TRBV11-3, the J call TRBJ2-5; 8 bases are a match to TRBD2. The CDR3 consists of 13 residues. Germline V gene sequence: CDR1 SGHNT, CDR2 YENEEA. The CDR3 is CARGSGRWETQYF. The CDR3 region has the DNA TGTGCGCGCGGGAGCGGGAGATGGGAGACCCAGTACTTC.